The text below deals with one T cell receptor (beta chain). Its antigen is unknown. Nothing much larger sits one base from this clone, and base qualities are not available. The time point label corresponds to: baseline before first vaccination. The vaccinee samples were drawn from two UK trials, COV001 and COV002, one of which was a single-blind randomized controlled phase 2/3 trial testing AZD1222 (ChAdOx1 nCoV-19) in healthy adults. For TCRbeta chain sequencing, PBMC samples from trial participants were taken at day 0 and at day 28 after the second dose. This record belongs to a study of T cell responses to AZD1222 COVID-19 vaccine (dated by TCRdb to about 2021). At the level of the whole study: AZD1222 recipients whose second dose came at about 4 weeks and those whose second dose came at about 12 weeks were combined into one group, since spike-specific TCR depth and breadth did not differ between the two schedules. Trial participants were enrolled by age into subgroups of 18-55, 56-69 and 70-plus years, and 148, 28 and 57 TCR-sequenced participants, respectively, were included in these subgroups. TCR sequencing was performed for roughly 240 trial participants, of whom 200 to 210 were given two doses of AZD1222 and approximately 25 were given two doses of MenACWY control vaccine.

The CDR3 regions of human TCRbeta chains were analyzed by immunosequencing. For the original study's pipeline: Repertoire TCRs were checked for matches against a reference library of SARS-CoV-2-specific TCRs that had been generated using the MIRA antigen-specificity platform. Breadth was defined as the fraction of unique TCRs that were SARS-CoV-2-associated. Depth was defined as the fraction of total T cells that were SARS-CoV-2-associated. Using the MIRA data, each spike-specific TCR was mapped to the spike region that the TCR reacts to and placed in a CD4 or CD8 class. Log10-transformed breadth and depth values were compared by one-way ANOVA with Sidak's multiple comparisons tests. Not all clones reach the TCRdb copy of this immuneACCESS table, which keeps in-frame sequences only. Checked studies attribute under half of the gap to unresolved V genes and leave the rest unexplained. That table gives V, J and clone size, and the DNA gave D and trimming. Present in this sample are about 140,000 clones, nearly 95% of which were seen just once. Around 2.3% of the sample belongs to the ten largest clones.

Trimming at the junction amounts to 10 bases on V and 5 bases on J, and the germline ends lie 18 bases apart. CDR1 LNHDA and CDR2 SQIVND are derived from the germline V gene (reference sequence). CDR3 length: 14 amino acids, cysteine to phenylalanine. Left in the record is the CDR3 DNA by itself, 42 bases read in frame from the first base. What the research found in general, with its limitations: Vaccine-associated CD4 TCRs spanned the whole spike protein, with dominant responses in regions 160-218 and 743-854. Conclusions about previously exposed vaccinees are limited because only 6 or 7 AZD1222 recipients were SARS-CoV-2 seropositive at baseline. Because no samples from the day 14 peak response were available, repertoires could be characterized only after the peak T cell response. Reportedly, almost half of the unique spike-specific TCRs recognized epitopes lying outside the regions that are mutated in the B.1.351 and B.1.1.7 variants. In the small 56-69-year group, the increase in depth fell short of significance, most likely because of low power. After two AZD1222 doses, both the breadth and the depth of spike-specific TCRs were significantly higher than at day 0 and than in MenACWY recipients. Participants were mostly white British and included more females than males, and it was suggested by the authors that clonal diversity may have been underestimated.

The rearranged chain carries TRBV19 and TRBJ2-1; the D region possibly corresponds to TRBD2 (6 bases align). The source was peripheral blood, collected on day 0 of AZD1222 vaccination. This receptor was obtained from an adult in good health. The base sequence is TGTGCCACCCGAACCGGGGGAACTGACAATGAGCAGTTCTTC. It is translated as CATRTGGTDNEQFF.